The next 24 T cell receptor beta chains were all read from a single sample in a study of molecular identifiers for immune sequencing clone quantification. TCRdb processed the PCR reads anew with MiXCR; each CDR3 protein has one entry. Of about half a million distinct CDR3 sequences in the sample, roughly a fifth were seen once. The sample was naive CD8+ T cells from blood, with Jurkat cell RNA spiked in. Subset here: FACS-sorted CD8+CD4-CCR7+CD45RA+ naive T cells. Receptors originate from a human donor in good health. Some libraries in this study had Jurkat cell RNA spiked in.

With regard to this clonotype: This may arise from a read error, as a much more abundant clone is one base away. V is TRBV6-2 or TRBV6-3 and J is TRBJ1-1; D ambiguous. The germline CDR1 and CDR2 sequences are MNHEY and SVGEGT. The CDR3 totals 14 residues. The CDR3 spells CASGYSKYNTEAFF. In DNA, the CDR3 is TGTGCCAGCGGTTACTCGAAATATAACACTGAAGCTTTCTTT.

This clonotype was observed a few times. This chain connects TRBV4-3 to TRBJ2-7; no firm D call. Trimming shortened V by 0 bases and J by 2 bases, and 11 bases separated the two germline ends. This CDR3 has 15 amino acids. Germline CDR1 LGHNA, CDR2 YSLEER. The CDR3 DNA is TGCGCCAGCAGCCAAGAGCTGAAGGCAACCTACGAGCAGTACTTC. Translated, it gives CASSQELKATYEQYF.

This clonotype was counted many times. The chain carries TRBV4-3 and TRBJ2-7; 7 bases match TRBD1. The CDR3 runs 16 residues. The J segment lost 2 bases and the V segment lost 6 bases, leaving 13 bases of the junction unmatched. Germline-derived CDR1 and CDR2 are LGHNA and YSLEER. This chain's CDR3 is CASRSWPGTAAYEQYF. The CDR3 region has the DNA TGCGCCAGCAGATCGTGGCCGGGGACAGCAGCCTACGAGCAGTACTTC.

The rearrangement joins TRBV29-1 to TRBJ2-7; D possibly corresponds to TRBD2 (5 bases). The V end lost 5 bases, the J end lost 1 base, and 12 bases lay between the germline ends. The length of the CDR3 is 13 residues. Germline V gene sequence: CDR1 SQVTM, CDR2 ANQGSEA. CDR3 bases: TGCAGCGTTACGTGGGAGTCGTCCTACGAGCAGTACTTC. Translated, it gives CSVTWESSYEQYF.

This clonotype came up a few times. The CDR3 nucleotides are TGTGCCTGGAGTTGGATATCACCCCTCCACTTT. Residues: CAWSWISPLHF. The chain employs TRBV30 and TRBJ1-6; no clear D gene. Germline V gene sequence: CDR1 GTSNPN, CDR2 SVGIG (reference sequence). CDR3 length: 11 residues. V lost 2 bases and J 10 bases, leaving 6 bases between the germline ends.

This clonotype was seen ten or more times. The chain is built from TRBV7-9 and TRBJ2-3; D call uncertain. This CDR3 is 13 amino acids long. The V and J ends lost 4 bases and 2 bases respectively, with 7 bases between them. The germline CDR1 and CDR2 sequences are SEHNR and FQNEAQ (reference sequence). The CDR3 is CASSSPLTDTQYF. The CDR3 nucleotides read TGTGCCAGCAGCTCCCCACTCACAGATACGCAGTATTTT.

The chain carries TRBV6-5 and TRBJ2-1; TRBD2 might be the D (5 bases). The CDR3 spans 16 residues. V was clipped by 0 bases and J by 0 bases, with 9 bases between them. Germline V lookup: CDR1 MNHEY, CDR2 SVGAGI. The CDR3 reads CASSYSNGNSYNEQFF. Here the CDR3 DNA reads TGTGCCAGCAGTTACTCGAACGGGAACTCCTACAATGAGCAGTTCTTC.

CDR3: CASSRVRGSEQFF. The CDR3 DNA reads TGTGCCAGCAGCCGCGTTAGGGGTTCTGAGCAGTTCTTC. The chain joins TRBV14 to TRBJ2-1; a possible D gene is TRBD1 (5 bases). Germline CDR1 reads SGHDN; CDR2 reads FVKESK. CDR3 length equals 13 residues. The V end lost 4 bases, the J end lost 9 bases, and 13 bases lay between the germline ends.

The CDR3 sequence: CSLTGSLGNQPQHF. CDR3 sequence (DNA): TGCAGCCTGACGGGTTCGCTTGGCAATCAGCCCCAGCATTTT. This sequence joins TRBV20-1 and TRBJ1-5; D is ambiguous. The CDR3 loop spans 14 amino acids. Germline CDR1 DFQATT, CDR2 SNEGSKA (reference sequence).

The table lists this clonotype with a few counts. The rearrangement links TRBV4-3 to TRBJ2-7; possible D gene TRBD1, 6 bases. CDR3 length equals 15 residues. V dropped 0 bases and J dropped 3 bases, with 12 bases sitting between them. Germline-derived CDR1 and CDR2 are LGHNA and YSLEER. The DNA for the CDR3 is TGCGCCAGCAGCCAAGACTCCAGGGGAAACTACGAGCAGTACTTC. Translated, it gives CASSQDSRGNYEQYF.

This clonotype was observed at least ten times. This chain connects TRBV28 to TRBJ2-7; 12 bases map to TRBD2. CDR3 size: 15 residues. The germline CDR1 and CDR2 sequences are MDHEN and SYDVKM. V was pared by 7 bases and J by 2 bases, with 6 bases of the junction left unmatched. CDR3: CASTELAGGPYEQYF. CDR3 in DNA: TGTGCCAGCACCGAGCTAGCGGGAGGGCCCTACGAGCAGTACTTC.

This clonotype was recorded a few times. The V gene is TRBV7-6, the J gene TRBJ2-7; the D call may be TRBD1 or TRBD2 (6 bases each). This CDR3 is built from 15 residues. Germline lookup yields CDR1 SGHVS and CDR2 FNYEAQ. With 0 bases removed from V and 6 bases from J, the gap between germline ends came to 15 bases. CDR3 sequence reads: CASSLALGGKGEQYF. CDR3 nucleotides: TGTGCCAGCAGCTTAGCGCTGGGGGGCAAGGGCGAGCAGTACTTC.

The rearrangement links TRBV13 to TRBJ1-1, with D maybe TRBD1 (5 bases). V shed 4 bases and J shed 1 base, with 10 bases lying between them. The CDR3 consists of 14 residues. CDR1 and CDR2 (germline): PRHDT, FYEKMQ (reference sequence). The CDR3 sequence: CASSWGKGNTEAFF. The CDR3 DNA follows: TGTGCCAGCAGCTGGGGGAAGGGGAACACTGAAGCTTTCTTT.

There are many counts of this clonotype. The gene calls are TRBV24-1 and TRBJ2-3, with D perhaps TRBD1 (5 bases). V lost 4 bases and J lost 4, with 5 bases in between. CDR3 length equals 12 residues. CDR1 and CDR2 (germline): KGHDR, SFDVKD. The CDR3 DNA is TGTGCCACCAGTGACAGGGCAGATACGCAGTATTTT. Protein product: CATSDRADTQYF.

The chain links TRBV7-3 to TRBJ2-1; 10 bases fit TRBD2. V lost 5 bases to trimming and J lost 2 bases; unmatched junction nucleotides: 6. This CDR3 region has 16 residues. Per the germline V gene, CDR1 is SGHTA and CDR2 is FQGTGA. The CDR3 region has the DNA TGTGCCAGCAGCCCCCAAGCGGGAGGGCCCTACAATGAGCAGTTCTTC. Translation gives CASSPQAGGPYNEQFF.

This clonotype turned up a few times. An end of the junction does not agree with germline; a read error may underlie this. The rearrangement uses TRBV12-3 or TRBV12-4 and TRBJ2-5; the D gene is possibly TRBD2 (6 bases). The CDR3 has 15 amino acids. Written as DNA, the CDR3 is TGTGCCAGCAGCCGGAAGGATGGGGGGTTGGAGACCCGGTACTTC. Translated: CASSRKDGGLETRYF.

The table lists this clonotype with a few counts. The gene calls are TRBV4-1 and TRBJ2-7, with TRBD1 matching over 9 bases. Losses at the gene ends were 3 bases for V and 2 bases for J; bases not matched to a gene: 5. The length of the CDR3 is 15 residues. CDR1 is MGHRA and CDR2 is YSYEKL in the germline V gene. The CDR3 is CASSQKQGAPYEQYF. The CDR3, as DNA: TGCGCCAGCAGCCAGAAACAGGGGGCCCCCTACGAGCAGTACTTC.

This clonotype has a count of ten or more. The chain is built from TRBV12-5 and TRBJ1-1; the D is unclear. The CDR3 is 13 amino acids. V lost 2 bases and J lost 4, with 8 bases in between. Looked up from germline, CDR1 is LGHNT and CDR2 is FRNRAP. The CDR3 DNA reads TGTGCTAGTGGTTTGAATGAGGGCACTGAAGCTTTCTTT. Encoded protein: CASGLNEGTEAFF.

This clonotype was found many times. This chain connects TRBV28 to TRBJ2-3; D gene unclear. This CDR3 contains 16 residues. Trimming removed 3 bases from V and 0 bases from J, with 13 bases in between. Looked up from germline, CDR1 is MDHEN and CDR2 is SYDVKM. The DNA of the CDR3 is TGTGCCAGCAGTTTCGAGCCGGGTTCCAGCACAGATACGCAGTATTTT. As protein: CASSFEPGSSTDTQYF. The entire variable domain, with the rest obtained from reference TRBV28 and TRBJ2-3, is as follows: DVKVTQSSRYLVKRTGEKVFLECVQDMDHENMFWYRQDPGLGLRLIYFSYDVKMKEKGDIPEGYSVSREKKERFSLILESASTNQTSMYLCASSFEPGSSTDTQYFGPGTRLTVL.

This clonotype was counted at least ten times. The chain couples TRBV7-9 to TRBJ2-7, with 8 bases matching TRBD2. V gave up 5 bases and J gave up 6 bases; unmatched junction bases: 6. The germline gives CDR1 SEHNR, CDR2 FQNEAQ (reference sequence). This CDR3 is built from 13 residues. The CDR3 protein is CASSEGTSREQYF. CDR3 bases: TGTGCCAGCAGCGAGGGGACTAGTCGCGAGCAGTACTTC.

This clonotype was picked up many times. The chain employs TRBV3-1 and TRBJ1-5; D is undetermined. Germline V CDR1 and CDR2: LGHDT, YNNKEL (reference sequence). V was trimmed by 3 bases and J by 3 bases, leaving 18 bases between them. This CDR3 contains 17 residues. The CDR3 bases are TGTGCCAGCAGCCAGGGAGTTCGGTACTTCGACAATCAGCCCCAGCATTTT. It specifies CASSQGVRYFDNQPQHF.

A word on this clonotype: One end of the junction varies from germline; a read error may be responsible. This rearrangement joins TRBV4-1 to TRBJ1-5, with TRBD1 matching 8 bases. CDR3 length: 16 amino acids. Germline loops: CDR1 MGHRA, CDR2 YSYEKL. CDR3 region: CASSQPTGDSNHPQHF. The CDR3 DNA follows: TGCGCCAGCAGCCAGCCGACAGGGGATAGCAATCATCCCCAGCATTTT.

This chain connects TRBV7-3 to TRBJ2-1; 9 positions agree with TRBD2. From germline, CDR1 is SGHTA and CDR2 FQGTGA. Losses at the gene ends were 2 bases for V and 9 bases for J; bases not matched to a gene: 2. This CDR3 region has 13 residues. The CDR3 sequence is CASSLLAGSEQFF. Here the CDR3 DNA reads TGTGCCAGCAGCTTACTAGCGGGAAGTGAGCAGTTCTTC.

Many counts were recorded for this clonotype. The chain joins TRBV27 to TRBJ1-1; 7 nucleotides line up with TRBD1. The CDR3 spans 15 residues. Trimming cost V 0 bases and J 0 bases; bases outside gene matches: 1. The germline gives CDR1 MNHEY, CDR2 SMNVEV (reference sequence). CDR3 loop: CASSLSRGMNTEAFF. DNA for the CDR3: TGTGCCAGCAGTTTATCCAGGGGGATGAACACTGAAGCTTTCTTT.